One and the same sample provided the 22 T cell receptor beta chains below, sequenced in a study of blood T cells in healthy people across ages. Alongside a J-beta primer mix, a sample-barcoded 5' primer served in a second PCR lasting about 7 to 11 cycles. MiXCR, run by TCRdb on the 5' RACE reads, gives a single entry per CDR3 protein. The data hold about 780,000 distinct CDR3 sequences, with approximately 24% observed a single time. The same sample was also used in a study of T cells of mothers and their children.

The sample was blood. The receptor source for this set is a boy between 10 and 17 years old in good health.

The J gene is TRBJ2-6, the V gene TRBV2, with D unresolved. V dropped 7 bases and J dropped 2 bases, with 9 bases sitting between them. The CDR3 runs 14 residues. CDR1 is SNHLY and CDR2 is FYNNEI in the germline V gene. The CDR3 sequence: CASIRVAGANVLTF. The CDR3 region has the DNA TGTGCCAGCATAAGAGTGGCTGGGGCCAACGTCCTGACTTTC. Full variable domain (rest looked up from reference TRBV2 and TRBJ2-6): EPEVTQTPSHQVTQMGQEVILRCVPISNHLYFYWYRQILGQKVEFLVSFYNNEISEKSEIFDDQFSVERPDGSNFTLKIRSTKLEDSAMYFCASIRVAGANVLTFGAGSRLTVL.

The rearrangement uses TRBV12-3 or TRBV12-4 and TRBJ2-7; D is unresolved. V was shortened by 3 bases and J by 7 bases, with 10 bases between the two germline ends. This CDR3 region has 12 residues. CDR3 residues: CASSFGLKEQYF. The CDR3 DNA reads as TGTGCCAGCAGTTTCGGTTTGAAAGAGCAGTACTTC.

This rearrangement joins TRBV20-1 to TRBJ1-2, with D unclear. The germline V gene has CDR1 DFQATT and CDR2 SNEGSKA (reference sequence). The CDR3 extends over 12 amino acids. Trimming removed 3 bases at V and 8 bases at J, with 13 bases between. This CDR3 reads CSASGTFAGYTF. DNA of the CDR3: TGCAGTGCTAGCGGCACTTTCGCCGGCTACACCTTC.

V and J are TRBV2 and TRBJ2-3; a weak D match, TRBD1 (5 bases). Germline values: CDR1 SNHLY, CDR2 FYNNEI. V lost 2 bases and J 6 bases, leaving 15 bases between the germline ends. There are 15 residues in the CDR3. The CDR3 sequence is CASSEFLGVLDTQYF. The CDR3 nucleotides are TGTGCCAGCAGTGAATTTCTAGGGGTTTTGGATACGCAGTATTTT.

There are a few counts of this clonotype. The chain recombines TRBV20-1 with TRBJ2-7, with 7 bases matching TRBD1. V lost 5 bases and J lost 2; bases outside the gene matches: 3. Looked up from germline, CDR1 is DFQATT and CDR2 is SNEGSKA (reference sequence). This CDR3 has 12 amino acids. CDR3 DNA sequence: TGCAGTGCTTGGGACAGAACCTACGAGCAGTACTTC. As protein: CSAWDRTYEQYF.

This clonotype has just a few counts. This sequence joins TRBV12-3 or TRBV12-4 and TRBJ1-3, with a tentative D call TRBD1 (5 bases). With 2 bases removed from V and 5 bases from J, the gap between germline ends came to 10 bases. This CDR3 is 14 amino acids long. The CDR3 nucleotides are TGTGCCAGCAGTTTACAGGGAGGAAGAAACACCATATATTTT. Residues: CASSLQGGRNTIYF.

This clonotype has a handful of counts. The V and J genes are TRBV27 and TRBJ2-7, with D unclear. The CDR3 is 15 residues long. The V gene lost 4 bases and the J gene lost 3 bases, with 16 bases spanning the gap. The germline V gene has CDR1 MNHEY and CDR2 SMNVEV (reference sequence). The DNA for the CDR3 is TGTGCCAGCAGTTCACAGTCCGGCAGAAACTACGAGCAGTACTTC. Amino acid sequence: CASSSQSGRNYEQYF.

This chain uses TRBV29-1 with TRBJ2-7; tentative D call: TRBD1 (6 bases). Trimming removed 5 bases at V and 1 base at J, with 12 bases between. Germline assignment: CDR1 SQVTM and CDR2 ANQGSEA. The CDR3 runs to 13 residues. DNA of the CDR3: TGCAGCGTTTTAGGGACATCTTCCTACGAGCAGTACTTC. Its protein is CSVLGTSSYEQYF.

V and J are TRBV12-3 or TRBV12-4 and TRBJ1-2; TRBD1 agrees at 9 bases. CDR3 length: 17 amino acids. After removal of 6 bases from V and 3 bases from J, the junction contained 14 bases not matched to a gene. CDR3 protein: CASRQRTRDRAYYGYTF. The CDR3 nucleotides are TGTGCCAGCAGGCAACGGACACGGGACAGGGCTTACTATGGCTACACCTTC.

There are a few counts of this clonotype. In DNA, the CDR3 is TGCAGCGTTTCCCCGGGGAACACTGAAGCTTTCTTT. It encodes CSVSPGNTEAFF. The rearrangement joins TRBV29-1 to TRBJ1-1; D is undetermined. CDR1 SQVTM and CDR2 ANQGSEA come from the germline V gene. The V end was cut by 5 bases, the J end by 1 base, with 8 bases between. The CDR3 has 12 amino acids.

V gene TRBV12-3 or TRBV12-4 combines with J gene TRBJ2-6; TRBD2 aligns across 11 bases. This CDR3 is 17 amino acids long. The ends lost 5 bases at V and 1 base at J; junction bases unmatched: 4. CDR3 DNA sequence: TGTGCCAGCAGTCCCACTAGCGGGGGATCTGGGGCCAACGTCCTGACTTTC. Translation: CASSPTSGGSGANVLTF.

The J gene is TRBJ2-5, the V gene TRBV20-1, with D maybe TRBD1 (6 bases). Trimming took off 6 bases at V and 5 bases at J, with 16 bases between the two ends. In germline, CDR1 is DFQATT, CDR2 SNEGSKA (reference sequence). This CDR3 is 13 amino acids long. The CDR3 loop reads CSAQTGQWETQYF. Written as DNA, the CDR3 is TGCAGTGCACAAACAGGGCAGTGGGAGACCCAGTACTTC.

This clonotype turned up a few times. CDR3 region: CATLGENIQYF. In DNA form, the CDR3 reads TGCGCCACCTTAGGGGAAAACATTCAGTACTTC. The V call is TRBV5-1, the J call TRBJ2-4, with a possible D match to TRBD1 (5 bases). There are 11 residues in the CDR3. V was clipped by 9 bases and J by 5 bases, with 9 bases between them. Germline V gene sequence: CDR1 SGHRS, CDR2 YFSETQ.

The chain couples TRBV29-1 to TRBJ1-2; D possibly corresponds to TRBD1 (5 bases). Trimming removed 4 bases at V and 7 bases at J, with 16 bases between. Per germline, CDR1 SQVTM and CDR2 ANQGSEA. CDR3 size: 13 residues. Here the CDR3 reads CSVGGESSRGYTF. In nucleotides, the CDR3 is TGCAGCGTTGGGGGGGAGAGTTCCCGTGGCTACACCTTC.

There are a few counts of this clonotype. This chain uses TRBV5-1 with TRBJ2-1; 10 positions match TRBD1. Germline CDR1 and CDR2: SGHRS and YFSETQ. Trimming cost V 0 bases and J 6 bases; bases outside gene matches: 6. This CDR3 is 16 amino acids long. CDR3 sequence: CASSLAGTGEFNEQFF. The CDR3 coding sequence is TGCGCCAGCAGCTTGGCCGGGACAGGGGAGTTCAATGAGCAGTTCTTC.

CDR3 coding DNA: TGTGCCATTACCGGACTAGCGGGAGGTAGAGAGCAGTTCTTC. Translated, it gives CAITGLAGGREQFF. V usage is TRBV6-2 or TRBV6-3 and J usage is TRBJ2-1; 14 positions match TRBD2. V was clipped by 10 bases and J by 10 bases; unmatched bases: 9. Germline V gives CDR1 MNHEY, CDR2 SVGEGT. The CDR3 has 14 residues.

The V and J genes are TRBV10-3 and TRBJ1-4; the D is unclear. Germline CDR1 ENHRY, CDR2 SYGVKD. The V gene lost 3 bases and the J gene lost 10 bases, with 18 bases spanning the gap. This CDR3 is built from 15 residues. The CDR3, as DNA: TGTGCCATCAGTGACCCGGCTTCCCTAAAAGGAAAACTGTTTTTT. Its translation is CAISDPASLKGKLFF.

This clonotype has just one count. V usage is TRBV4-1 and J usage is TRBJ2-2, with 10 bases matching TRBD1. CDR3 length: 18 residues. Germline V gene data show CDR1 as MGHRA and CDR2 as YSYEKL. The junction had 8 bases not matched to a gene; V was cut back by 3 bases and J by 1 base. The CDR3 region is CASSHHFRDRGNTGELFF. Here the CDR3 DNA reads TGCGCCAGCAGCCACCACTTCCGGGACAGGGGGAACACCGGGGAGCTGTTTTTT.

There are a few counts of this clonotype. The V call is TRBV4-1, the J call TRBJ2-3; TRBD2 aligns across 7 bases. The CDR3 spans 17 residues. The J segment lost 0 bases and the V segment lost 2 bases, leaving 8 bases of the junction unmatched. Germline V gene sequence: CDR1 MGHRA, CDR2 YSYEKL. The CDR3 sequence: CASSQYTGLPSTDTQYF. Written as DNA, the CDR3 is TGCGCCAGCAGCCAATACACGGGACTACCTAGCACAGATACGCAGTATTTT.

The V gene is TRBV4-1, the J gene TRBJ2-7; TRBD2 matches 10 bases. TRBJ2-1 matches the DNA end more closely, so the J call is doubtful. The CDR3 is made up of 16 amino acids. The germline V gene encodes CDR1 MGHRA and CDR2 YSYEKL. The CDR3, as DNA: TGCGCCAGCAGCCAAGTCAGCGGGGGGGGAGTGGATGAGCAGTTCTTC. Protein product: CASSQVSGGGVDEQFF.

The table lists this clonotype with a few counts. The V call is TRBV5-1, the J call TRBJ2-5; no reliable D call. Deletions cut 5 bases from V and 7 bases from J, with 12 bases between. The CDR3 spans 12 residues. CDR1 is SGHRS, CDR2 YFSETQ, per germline. CDR3 amino acids: CASRRWVGTQYF. CDR3 DNA sequence: TGCGCCAGCAGACGGTGGGTTGGGACCCAGTACTTC.

This clonotype occurred many times. The chain uses TRBV5-6 and TRBJ1-2; D is unresolved. The CDR3 runs to 14 residues. Germline V gene lookup returns CDR1 SGHDT and CDR2 YYEEEE. The germline V and J ends were trimmed by 4 bases and 4 bases, with 14 bases remaining between them. The CDR3 sequence: CASSPGAMSYGYTF. The CDR3 coding sequence is TGTGCCAGCAGCCCAGGAGCGATGAGCTATGGCTACACCTTC.